This T cell receptor beta chain came from a study of T cell repertoires in cytomegalovirus infection. Study context: From public TCR beta signatures came an indication of both CMV infection and matching HLA type. Points from the study as a whole: Individuals carrying CMV plus the relevant HLA were identified by cumulative frequency of public TCR beta families. HLA-C-restricted CMV-specific TCR beta clonotypes were dominant in the ex vivo response.

This clonotype was recorded at least ten times. The antigen is unknown. MiXCR, run by TCRdb on the reads, gives a single entry per CDR3 protein. The sample consists of more than 85,000 distinct CDR3 sequences, less than 25% of them appearing once. J gave up 4 bases and V 1 base, and 5 bases lay outside the gene matches. CDR3 length: 15 amino acids. The germline V gene has CDR1 MNHEY and CDR2 SMNVEV (reference sequence). Sequencing was done on a sample of CD8+ T cells from PBMCs. The TCR comes from a human donor in good health (CMV status not recorded). Some clones in this sample may be carry-over from other donors' samples. The rearrangement uses TRBV27 and TRBJ2-3; 7 nucleotides align to TRBD1. The CDR3 coding sequence is TGTGCCAGCAGTTTATACCAACAGGGGCCAGATACGCAGTATTTT. Translation: CASSLYQQGPDTQYF.